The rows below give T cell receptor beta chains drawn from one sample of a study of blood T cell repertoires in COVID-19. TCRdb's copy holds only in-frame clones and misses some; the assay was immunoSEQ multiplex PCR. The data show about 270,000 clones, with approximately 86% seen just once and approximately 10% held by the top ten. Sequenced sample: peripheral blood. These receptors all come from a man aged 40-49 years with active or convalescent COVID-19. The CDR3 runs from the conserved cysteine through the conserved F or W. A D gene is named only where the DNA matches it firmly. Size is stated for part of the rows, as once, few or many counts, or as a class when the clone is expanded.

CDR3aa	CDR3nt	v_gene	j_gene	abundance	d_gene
CASSLEQGLYGYTF	TGCGCCAGCAGCTTGGAACAGGGGCTCTATGGCTACACCTTC	TRBV5-1	TRBJ1-2	-	TRBD1
CASNARGGNTEAFF	TGTGCCAGTAACGCGAGAGGGGGTAACACTGAAGCTTTCTTT	TRBV3-1/TRBV3-2	TRBJ1-1	-	-
CASSPYLGLAGDEQFF	TGTGCTAGCAGCCCCTACCTGGGACTAGCGGGAGATGAGCAGTTCTTC	TRBV7-7	TRBJ2-1	-	TRBD2
CASSYGEARSYNEQFF	TGTGCCAGCAGTTACGGGGAGGCTCGCTCCTACAATGAGCAGTTCTTC	TRBV6-5	TRBJ2-1	-	-
CASWRFQETQYF	TGTGCCAGTTGGAGGTTTCAAGAGACCCAGTACTTC	TRBV27	TRBJ2-5	once	-
CASSLQRDGGTEAFF	TGTGCCAGCAGTTTACAAAGGGATGGAGGGACTGAAGCTTTCTTT	TRBV28	TRBJ1-1	-	-
CAWGLSGANVLTF	TGTGCCTGGGGATTATCTGGGGCCAACGTCCTGACTTTC	TRBV30	TRBJ2-6	-	-
CASIKNTGELFF	TGTGCCAGCATAAAGAACACCGGGGAGCTGTTTTTT	TRBV6-5	TRBJ2-2	-	-
CASSRQGTEPQHF	TGTGCCAGCAGTCGACAGGGTACGGAGCCCCAGCATTTT	TRBV2	TRBJ1-5	-	TRBD1
CASSSPGTRSNTGELFF	TGTGCCAGTAGTAGCCCGGGGACAAGATCGAACACCGGGGAGCTGTTTTTT	TRBV19	TRBJ2-2	-	-
CASSQRVLSYNEQFF	TGTGCCAGCAGCCAGAGGGTTCTTTCCTACAATGAGCAGTTCTTC	TRBV4-2	TRBJ2-1	once	-
CASSLGTRYNEQFF	TGTGCCAGCAGCTTAGGCACGAGGTACAATGAGCAGTTCTTC	TRBV7-2	TRBJ2-1	-	-
CASSRTVDSNQPQHF	TGTGCCAGTAGCAGGACAGTCGATAGCAATCAGCCCCAGCATTTT	TRBV19	TRBJ1-5	-	-
CASSLNRAQPQHF	TGTGCCAGCAGTCTTAACAGGGCCCAGCCCCAGCATTTT	TRBV27	TRBJ1-5	-	-
CASSHYTYTEAFF	TGCGCCAGCAGCCACTACACGTACACTGAAGCTTTCTTT	TRBV5-1	TRBJ1-1	-	-
CASSQEPGGTPWAQYF	TGTGCCAGCAGCCAAGAGCCGGGGGGGACCCCGTGGGCCCAGTACTTC	TRBV14	TRBJ2-5	-	TRBD2
CASSTAGALTDTQYF	TGTGCCAGCAGTACAGCGGGGGCTTTAACAGATACGCAGTATTTT	TRBV28	TRBJ2-3	-	TRBD2
CASSSTWDRTYEQYF	TGTGCCAGCAGTTCCACGTGGGACAGGACCTACGAGCAGTACTTC	TRBV7-9	TRBJ2-7	-	TRBD1
CASTPGGYSYEQYF	TGTGCCAGCACCCCTGGAGGGTACTCCTACGAGCAGTACTTC	TRBV25-1	TRBJ2-7	-	-
CASSQDRGGDTQYF	TGTGCCAGCAGCCAAGATAGGGGGGGGGATACGCAGTATTTT	TRBV4-2	TRBJ2-3	-	-
CARSGSGQSNTGELFF	TGTGCCCGCTCGGGCTCAGGACAGTCGAACACCGGGGAGCTGTTTTTT	TRBV30	TRBJ2-2	-	-
CASSKARGHRTGGTEAFF	TGTGCCAGCAGCAAAGCCCGGGGGCACAGGACAGGGGGGACTGAAGCTTTCTTT	TRBV21-1	TRBJ1-1	-	-
CASSRQGSSNQPQHF	TGTGCCAGCAGCCGACAGGGGTCGAGCAATCAGCCCCAGCATTTT	TRBV2	TRBJ1-5	-	TRBD1
CASSPRQPYSNQPQHF	TGTGCCAGTAGTCCCCGACAGCCTTATAGCAATCAGCCCCAGCATTTT	TRBV19	TRBJ1-5	once	-
CASIQGIEQYF	TGTGCCAGCATACAGGGGATCGAGCAGTACTTC	TRBV2	TRBJ2-7	-	TRBD1
CASSQEGGELFF	TGTGCCAGCAGCCAAGAGGGCGGGGAGCTGTTTTTT	TRBV5-4	TRBJ2-2	-	-
CASRMTGANYGYTF	TGTGCCAGCAGGATGACAGGGGCTAACTATGGCTACACCTTC	TRBV6-5	TRBJ1-2	-	TRBD1
CASSPISTGAQHF	TGTGCCAGCAGCCCAATTTCTACGGGGGCCCAGCATTTT	TRBV27	TRBJ1-5	-	-
CASDRDRVDYEQYF	TGTGCCAGCGACCGGGACAGGGTCGACTACGAGCAGTACTTC	TRBV6-5	TRBJ2-7	-	TRBD1
CASNPGGSQNYGYTF	TGTGCCAGCAATCCTGGGGGGTCTCAGAACTATGGCTACACCTTC	TRBV6-5	TRBJ1-2	once	-
CASSDSGHRGRTEAFF	TGTGCCAGCAGTGACTCCGGCCACAGGGGCAGGACTGAAGCTTTCTTT	TRBV6-4	TRBJ1-1	-	TRBD1
CASSFGTGRVNTIYF	TGTGCCAGCAGCTTTGGGACAGGCCGAGTAAACACCATATATTTT	TRBV7-2	TRBJ1-3	-	TRBD1
CASSEGGRGAGYTF	TGTGCCAGCAGTGAAGGGGGTCGGGGGGCTGGCTACACCTTC	TRBV6-1	TRBJ1-2	-	-
CASSPRGQALGEQYF	TGTGCCAGCAGCCCAAGGGGACAGGCCCTTGGCGAGCAGTACTTC	TRBV7-9	TRBJ2-7	-	TRBD1
CASSPQTGSMEKTNVLTF	TGTGCCAGCAGCCCCCAAACGGGGAGCATGGAGAAGACCAACGTCCTGACTTTC	TRBV9	TRBJ2-6	few	-
CASSLAGQGALYEQYF	TGCGCCAGCAGCTTGGCGGGACAAGGAGCTCTCTACGAGCAGTACTTC	TRBV5-1	TRBJ2-7	-	-
CASSSGAGAGANVLTF	TGTGCCAGCAGCTCGGGGGCGGGGGCTGGGGCCAACGTCCTGACTTTC	TRBV7-8	TRBJ2-6	-	-
CASSRYWGDYGYTF	TGCGCCAGCAGCCGTTACTGGGGAGACTATGGCTACACCTTC	TRBV4-1	TRBJ1-2	-	-
CASSQDRGIGSPLHF	TGTGCCAGCAGCCAGGACAGGGGAATAGGTTCACCCCTCCACTTT	TRBV3-1/TRBV3-2	TRBJ1-6	-	TRBD1
CASSQRGHRDTGELFF	TGCGCCAGCAGCCAACGAGGACACCGGGACACCGGGGAGCTGTTTTTT	TRBV4-1	TRBJ2-2	few	-
CASSKQSSYEQYF	TGCGCCAGCAGTAAACAGAGCTCCTACGAGCAGTACTTC	TRBV10-2	TRBJ2-7	few	-
CSVLYGRGTDTQYF	TGCAGCGTTCTTTACGGGAGGGGCACAGATACGCAGTATTTT	TRBV29-1	TRBJ2-3	-	TRBD2
CAWSAFPGSGNTIYF	TGTGCCTGGAGTGCTTTTCCGGGATCTGGAAACACCATATATTTT	TRBV30	TRBJ1-3	-	-
CASSLQGGNQPQHF	TGTGCCAGCAGCTTACAGGGAGGGAATCAGCCCCAGCATTTT	TRBV7-2	TRBJ1-5	-	-
CASSLTQGSGYTF	TGTGCCAGCAGCCTCACGCAGGGTAGTGGCTACACCTTC	TRBV6-2/TRBV6-3	TRBJ1-2	-	-
CASSVAGVGQEQFF	TGTGCCAGCAGCGTGGCGGGAGTGGGTCAGGAGCAGTTCTTC	TRBV9	TRBJ2-1	-	TRBD2
CAGLPGQFNQPQHF	TGTGCCGGATTACCGGGACAGTTCAATCAGCCCCAGCATTTT	TRBV28	TRBJ1-5	-	TRBD1
CASSLPITDTQYF	TGTGCCAGCAGCTTACCAATCACAGATACGCAGTATTTT	TRBV7-9	TRBJ2-3	few	-
CASSGTDVVNEQFF	TGTGCCAGTTCCGGGACAGACGTTGTAAATGAGCAGTTCTTC	TRBV24-1	TRBJ2-1	few	TRBD1
CAWSLRQGNTYNEQFF	TGTGCCTGGAGCCTACGACAGGGGAACACCTACAATGAGCAGTTCTTC	TRBV30	TRBJ2-1	-	TRBD1
CASSGTANTGELFF	TGCGCCAGCAGTGGGACAGCGAACACCGGGGAGCTGTTTTTT	TRBV10-2	TRBJ2-2	-	-
CASSSTGDSNQPQHF	TGTGCCAGCAGCTCCACAGGGGATAGCAATCAGCCCCAGCATTTT	TRBV11-2	TRBJ1-5	-	TRBD1
CASSLDHGSRGQYF	TGCGCCAGCAGCCTTGACCACGGGAGTAGAGGGCAGTACTTC	TRBV5-1	TRBJ2-7	-	-
CASSVGQGTGELFF	TGTGCCAGCAGTGTAGGTCAGGGAACCGGGGAGCTGTTTTTT	TRBV2	TRBJ2-2	-	-
CASSSGGANTQYF	TGTGCCAGCAGTTCCGGGGGGGCGAATACGCAGTATTTT	TRBV6-5	TRBJ2-3	-	TRBD2